The entry below describes one T cell receptor (beta chain). What it recognizes is unknown. The sample originates from a study of radiotherapy plus CTLA-4 blockade in lung cancer. Background on the study: Among enrolled patients, about 18% responded and about 30% achieved disease control. Points from the study as a whole: Peripheral blood showed expansion of tumor-derived TCR clones after radiotherapy and ipilimumab. Together with interferon-beta, which increased in serum after radiation, early dynamic changes in blood T cell clones were reportedly the best predictors of response.

This table comes from immunoSEQ multiplex PCR, and its TCRdb copy is limited to in-frame clones, with some not included. The table includes 40,000 to 50,000 clones, roughly 70% detected once. CDR1 is SGHTA and CDR2 is FQGNSA in the germline V gene. The junction had 4 bases not matched to a gene; V was cut back by 3 bases and J by 3 bases. The CDR3 runs 15 residues. Sequenced material: peripheral blood, taken from a patient treated with radiotherapy plus ipilimumab. This receptor was taken from a human donor with non-small cell lung cancer who had stable disease on radiotherapy plus ipilimumab. The chain joins TRBV7-2 to TRBJ2-2; 7 positions match TRBD1. The CDR3 region has the DNA TGTGCCAGCAGCTTGGGTGACAGGGACACCGGGGAGCTGTTTTTT. Its protein product is CASSLGDRDTGELFF.